Listed below are T cell receptor beta chains from one sample, sequenced in a study of T cells in localized non-small cell lung cancer. Produced via immunoSEQ multiplex PCR; TCRdb's table is partial and in-frame only. The sample consists of about 33,000 clones, approximately 84% of them appearing once. The sample was peripheral blood, taken before any cancer treatment. Every receptor here comes from a male donor aged 60 or older with stage III lung adenocarcinoma. CDR3s include the opening cysteine and the closing phenylalanine or tryptophan. The D gene is left open where the match is weak. Only part of the rows carry a size: once, few, many, or a class if the clone is expanded.

>-|TRBV18|TRBJ1-1|-
TGTGCCAGCTCACCCGAGGGCTTTGTTGGAGCTTTCTTT
CASSPEGFVGAFF
>-|TRBV7-2|TRBJ1-3|once
TGTGCCAGCAGCTTATCTTGGGGAAACACCATATATTTT
CASSLSWGNTIYF
>TRBD1|TRBV19|TRBJ2-5|-
TGTGCCAGTAGGAGTTACGGGACAGCCACACAAGAGACCCAGTACTTC
CASRSYGTATQETQYF
>-|TRBV15|TRBJ2-3|-
TGTGCCACCAGCAGAGATCACCTCACAGATACGCAGTATTTT
CATSRDHLTDTQYF
>-|TRBV14|TRBJ2-2|-
TGTGCCAGCAGTGCCGTCGGGGGGCTCACCGGGGAGCTGTTTTTT
CASSAVGGLTGELFF
>TRBD2|TRBV5-1|TRBJ2-3|-
TGCGCCAGCAGCCTGACTAGCGGGAGGCCGACAGATACGCAGTATTTT
CASSLTSGRPTDTQYF
>-|TRBV15|TRBJ2-5|-
TGTGCCACCCGGTCACTCGGCGGCCCAGAGACCCAGTACTTC
CATRSLGGPETQYF
>TRBD2|TRBV6-1|TRBJ2-3|-
TGTGCCAGCATTGGACTAGCGGGGGGGCGGCAGTATTTT
CASIGLAGGRQYF
>-|TRBV5-1|TRBJ1-2|-
TGCGCCAGCAGTCCAGTTACGGTTGGGGGCTACACCTTC
CASSPVTVGGYTF
>-|TRBV4-1|TRBJ1-2|-
TGCGCCAGCAGCCAAGTTATAGACCGTAAAGACCTAAACTATGGCTACACCTTC
CASSQVIDRKDLNYGYTF
>-|TRBV7-2|TRBJ1-3|-
TGTGCCAGCAGCTTAGTCCCAGGTACCTACGGAAACACCATATATTTT
CASSLVPGTYGNTIYF
>TRBD2|TRBV6-4|TRBJ2-3|-
TGTGCCAGCAGTGAGCCGCGGGACTACACAGATACGCAGTATTTT
CASSEPRDYTDTQYF
>-|TRBV7-7|TRBJ2-1|few
TGTGCTAGCAGCTTAATGGGGGGACAAGGGAATGAGCAGTTCTTC
CASSLMGGQGNEQFF
>-|TRBV5-6|TRBJ2-1|once
TGTGCCAGCAGCGGGCTTCAGCGGCTGAGCTCCTACAATGAGCAGTTCTTC
CASSGLQRLSSYNEQFF
>TRBD1|TRBV2|TRBJ1-6|few
TGTGCCAGCAGTGAAGACCGGGACAGGGGTCGAACCCTCCACTTT
CASSEDRDRGRTLHF
>-|TRBV30|TRBJ2-7|-
TGTGCCTGGGGTAGTGGGCTAGGGGGCTACGAGCAGTACTTC
CAWGSGLGGYEQYF
>-|TRBV19|TRBJ2-6|-
TGTGCCAGTAGTAGTGAAGGACTCAATACCTTCTCTGGGGCCAACGTCCTGACTTTC
CASSSEGLNTFSGANVLTF
>TRBD2|TRBV7-9|TRBJ2-3|-
TGTGCCAGCAGCGCGAGTAGCGGGAGTGGCACAGATACGCAGTATTTT
CASSASSGSGTDTQYF
>TRBD2|TRBV7-9|TRBJ2-2|-
TGTGCCAGCAGCTACCAGCGGGGGGGCGCGAACACCGGGGAGCTGTTTTTT
CASSYQRGGANTGELFF
>-|TRBV7-9|TRBJ2-5|-
TGTGCCAGCAGCTTAAGAGTAGTGTCGGAGACCCAGTACTTC
CASSLRVVSETQYF
>TRBD1|TRBV19|TRBJ1-2|-
TGTGCCAGTAGTATGAAGCCGGACAGGGATGCCTACACCTTC
CASSMKPDRDAYTF
>-|TRBV19|TRBJ2-7|-
TGTGCCAGTAGTATAGAATCGTGGGCAGGAGAGCAGTACTTC
CASSIESWAGEQYF
>-|TRBV12-5|TRBJ1-5|-
TGTGCTAGTGGTTTGGGCCAGGAGCGGAGTCAGCCCCAGCATTTT
CASGLGQERSQPQHF
>-|TRBV6-1|TRBJ1-2|once
TGTGCCAGCAGTGAAGCAGCGTCGGTCTATGGCTACACCTTC
CASSEAASVYGYTF
>-|TRBV4-1|TRBJ1-1|-
TGCGCCAGCAGCCACACTTACACTGAAGCTTTCTTT
CASSHTYTEAFF
>-|TRBV7-2|TRBJ1-2|-
TGTGCCAGCAGCTCGACAGGCCTCTATGGCTACACCTTC
CASSSTGLYGYTF
>-|TRBV7-9|TRBJ1-1|-
TGTGCCAGCAGCTTAACCCCGAACACTGAAGCTTTCTTT
CASSLTPNTEAFF
>TRBD2|TRBV19|TRBJ2-1|-
TGTGCCAGTAGTACGAGCGGGGCGTCAGACAATGAGCAGTTCTTC
CASSTSGASDNEQFF
>-|TRBV29-1|TRBJ2-5|-
TGCAGCGTTGACTGGCAGCAAGAGACCCAGTACTTC
CSVDWQQETQYF
>TRBD1|TRBV7-9|TRBJ2-5|-
TGTGCCAGCAGCTCCAGGACAGGGGGCGGAGAGACCCAGTACTTC
CASSSRTGGGETQYF
>-|TRBV9|TRBJ2-1|few
TGTGCCAGCAGCGTAGGGCTCCCCTCGGGGAATGAGCAGTTCTTC
CASSVGLPSGNEQFF
>-|TRBV11-2|TRBJ1-5|-
TGTGCCAGCAGCTTAGATACTGGAGCGGGTCAGCCCCAGCATTTT
CASSLDTGAGQPQHF
>-|TRBV6-1|TRBJ1-4|-
TGTGCCAGCTGTCATCCTGCAACTAATGAAAAACTGTTTTTT
CASCHPATNEKLFF
>-|TRBV5-8|TRBJ1-2|few
TGTGCCAGCAGCTTGGGACGCCGTGCGCGGACGAGGGGCTACACCTTC
CASSLGRRARTRGYTF
>-|TRBV2|TRBJ2-5|-
TGTGCCAGCAGGGGTACGGACCTCAGCCGAGAGACCCAGTACTTC
CASRGTDLSRETQYF
>TRBD1|TRBV19|TRBJ1-4|-
TGTGCCAGTAATAATGCCCGGGACAGGCGGGCAACTAATGAAAAACTGTTTTTT
CASNNARDRRATNEKLFF
>-|TRBV7-2|TRBJ1-5|once
TGTGCCAGCAGCCCCCTCCAATATAGCAATCAGCCCCAGCATTTT
CASSPLQYSNQPQHF
>TRBD1|TRBV18|TRBJ1-4|-
TGTGCCAGCTCACCGGTCTCCAGGGGGAATGAAAAACTGTTTTTT
CASSPVSRGNEKLFF
>-|TRBV4-1|TRBJ1-5|-
TGCGCCAGCAGCCAAGATCAGGGCAATCAGCCCCAGCATTTT
CASSQDQGNQPQHF
>-|TRBV5-5|TRBJ2-2|-
TGTGCCAGCACCCCCCCCCTGAGCGGCACCGGGGAGCTGTTTTTT
CASTPPLSGTGELFF
>-|TRBV6-5|TRBJ2-2|-
TGTGCCAGCAGATTCGACCGCGGGGAGCTGTTTTTT
CASRFDRGELFF
>-|TRBV2|TRBJ1-1|-
TGTGCCACCTTAGGACCCAGGAGGAACACTGAAGCTTTCTTT
CATLGPRRNTEAFF
>TRBD1|TRBV7-3|TRBJ2-2|-
TGTGCCAGCAGCTCCCCGGGACAGGGATCCACCGGGGAGCTGTTTTTT
CASSSPGQGSTGELFF
>TRBD2|TRBV5-1|TRBJ2-1|-
TGCGCCAGCAGTTACCGCCTGACTAGCGGGAGGGCCCATTTTAAAAATGAGCAGTTCTTC
CASSYRLTSGRAHFKNEQFF
>TRBD2|TRBV10-2|TRBJ2-5|once
TGCGCCAGCAGGGCTAGGCGGGGGGGAGAGACCCAGTACTTC
CASRARRGGETQYF
>-|TRBV11-3|TRBJ2-2|-
TGTGCCAGCAGCTTAGCCGGGACCCACGGCGGGGAGCTGTTTTTT
CASSLAGTHGGELFF
>-|TRBV6-6|TRBJ1-1|once
TGTGCCAGCAGCCGTGCGGGGACTGAAGCTTTCTTT
CASSRAGTEAFF
>-|TRBV6-1|TRBJ2-1|-
TGTGCCAGCATACTCTCCCGTAGAACCTACAATGAGCAGTTCTTC
CASILSRRTYNEQFF
>-|TRBV6-5|TRBJ1-5|-
TGTGCCAGCAGTGAACAGAGCAATCAGCCCCAGCATTTT
CASSEQSNQPQHF
>-|TRBV9|TRBJ1-3|-
TGTGCCAGCAGCAGACATGTCTCTGGAAACACCATATATTTT
CASSRHVSGNTIYF
>TRBD2|TRBV19|TRBJ2-6|-
TGTGCCAGTAGGCCCCACGGCCGCGGTGGCGGGACTAAGGGAGCGGGGGGGGCCAACGTCCTGACTTTC
CASRPHGRGGGTKGAGGANVLTF
>TRBD1|TRBV29-1|TRBJ1-1|-
TGCAGCGGCAGCAGGGGGGAGACTGAAGCTTTCTTT
CSGSRGETEAFF
>-|TRBV10-3|TRBJ1-2|-
TGTGCCATCAGTGAGTCGGTGGCTGGGGTGGGAGGCTACACCTTC
CAISESVAGVGGYTF
>-|TRBV4-1|TRBJ1-4|-
TGCGCCAGCAGCCGCGGACAGAAAAATGAAAAACTGTTTTTT
CASSRGQKNEKLFF
>-|TRBV9|TRBJ2-3|few
TGTGCCAGCAGCGCTAGCTTTTGGGCAAGAACAGATACGCAGTATTTT
CASSASFWARTDTQYF